A single sample is the source of the 26 T cell receptor beta chains below, sequenced in a study of vaccination effects on CD4 cells after COVID-19. For these receptors, no antigen is known. ViraFEST expansion of antigen-specific CD4+ T cells with viral peptide pools preceded sequencing. Once cultured for 9 to 11 days, the cells underwent separation to obtain CD4+ T cells. Either the mRNA-1273 or the BNT162b2 vaccine was given to participants as two doses. Here immunoSEQ multiplex PCR was the method, and the copy in TCRdb shows in-frame clones only, minus some. This sample has 27,000 or so clones; roughly 85% occur once, and the top ten carry under 1.5%. This specimen was CD4+ T cells from PBMCs cultured with HCoV-NL63 spike peptides, taken after COVID-19 vaccination. The receptor set was obtained from a human donor who received a COVID-19 vaccine. Some clones in this sample may be carry-over from other donors' samples.

The chain carries TRBV9 and TRBJ1-5; no definite D call. CDR1 and CDR2 (germline): SGDLS, YYNGEE. The V end was cut by 0 bases, the J end by 1 base, with 5 bases between. The CDR3 covers 14 residues. The CDR3 DNA is TGTGCCAGCAGCGTAGGGTTGAGCAATCAGCCCCAGCATTTT. Translating gives CASSVGLSNQPQHF.

The rearrangement uses TRBV6-2 or TRBV6-3 and TRBJ2-1, with 8 bases matching TRBD2. V dropped 2 bases and J dropped 5; count of bases not matched to a gene: 5. This CDR3 has 15 amino acids. Germline V gene lookup returns CDR1 MNHEY and CDR2 SVGEGT. In DNA, the CDR3 is TGTGCCAGCAGTTACCGGGGGGGCGCCAACAATGAGCAGTTCTTC. Its translation: CASSYRGGANNEQFF.

This chain links TRBV12-3 or TRBV12-4 with TRBJ1-1; a weak D match, TRBD1 (6 bases). The CDR3 has 13 residues. Trimming shortened V by 8 bases and J by 6 bases, and 16 bases separated the two germline ends. CDR3 DNA: TGTGCCAGCCGACAATGGGGGGGCCCTGAAGCTTTCTTT. Its protein is CASRQWGGPEAFF.

V gene TRBV5-8 combines with J gene TRBJ1-5, with 7 positions matching TRBD1. V lost 4 bases to trimming and J lost 5 bases; unmatched junction nucleotides: 6. Germline V gene sequence: CDR1 SGHTS, CDR2 YDEGEE. CDR3 length equals 14 residues. DNA of the CDR3: TGTGCCAGCAGCCAACAGGGGCAATATCAGCCCCAGCATTTT. Protein sequence: CASSQQGQYQPQHF.

V and J are TRBV3-1 (or the pseudogene TRBV3-2) and TRBJ1-2; D is ambiguous. Germline V CDR1 and CDR2: LGHDT, YNNKEL (reference sequence). V lost 2 bases and J lost 2, with 3 bases in between. The CDR3 has 12 amino acids. The CDR3 region is CASSQQNYGYTF. The CDR3 DNA follows: TGTGCCAGCAGCCAACAAAACTATGGCTACACCTTC.

The J gene is TRBJ2-7, the V gene TRBV18; D is possibly TRBD1 (5 bases). V dropped 6 bases and J dropped 3 bases, with 9 bases sitting between them. CDR3 length: 12 residues. CDR1 is KGHSH, CDR2 LQKENI, per germline. The CDR3 loop reads CASSDGHYEQYV. DNA for the CDR3: TGTGCCAGCTCGGATGGACACTACGAGCAGTACGTC.

The rearrangement links TRBV7-3 to TRBJ1-6, with 8 nucleotides matching TRBD1. The CDR3 contains 15 residues. V dropped 3 bases and J dropped 9; count of bases not matched to a gene: 7. Germline values: CDR1 SGHTA, CDR2 FQGTGA. CDR3 DNA: TGTGCCAGCAGCTTTACAGGGGGGAGATCTTCACCCCTCCACTTT. Its translation: CASSFTGGRSSPLHF.

This clone was recorded only once. The chain has TRBV5-3 and TRBJ1-5; the D is unclear. TRBV5-3 is recorded as an ORF, its role being uncertain. This CDR3 comprises 14 residues. Trimming removed 0 bases from V and 8 bases from J, with 12 bases in between. The CDR3 nucleotides are TGTGCCAGAAGCTTGGTGCAACTCTGGGAGCCCCAGCATTTT. It codes for CARSLVQLWEPQHF.

The CDR3 protein is CASSQVGVYADTQYF. The CDR3, as DNA: TGCGCCAGCAGCCAAGTAGGGGTTTATGCAGATACGCAGTATTTT. V usage is TRBV4-1 and J usage is TRBJ2-3; TRBD1 might be the D (5 bases). Per germline, CDR1 MGHRA and CDR2 YSYEKL. Trimming took 1 base from V and 4 from J, leaving 12 bases between them. The CDR3 length is 15 residues.

This clone was seen once. The gene calls are TRBV30 and TRBJ2-1, with 7 bases identical to TRBD1. The germline V gene encodes CDR1 GTSNPN and CDR2 SVGIG (reference sequence). The junction had 11 bases not matched to a gene; V was cut back by 4 bases and J by 5 bases. The CDR3 covers 15 residues. The CDR3: CAWTRGQLKHNEQFF. Here the CDR3 DNA reads TGTGCCTGGACCCGGGGACAGCTAAAACACAATGAGCAGTTCTTC.

This chain joins TRBV11-2 and TRBJ2-7; TRBD1 aligns across 7 bases. This CDR3 contains 15 residues. J was trimmed by 1 base and V by 0 bases; bases with no gene match: 3. CDR1 is SGHAT, CDR2 FQNNGV, per germline. This chain's CDR3 is CASSLEGRGSYEQYV. CDR3 sequence (DNA): TGTGCCAGCAGCTTAGAGGGCAGGGGGTCCTACGAGCAGTACGTC.

The rearrangement links TRBV3-1 (or the pseudogene TRBV3-2) to TRBJ1-6; D is uncertain. The CDR3 has 13 amino acids. V lost 1 base to trimming and J lost 6 bases, with 4 bases between them. Per the germline V gene, CDR1 is LGHDT and CDR2 is YNNKEL (reference sequence). CDR3 DNA: TGTGCCAGCAGCCAAGTTTTTAATTCACCCCTCCACTTT. Protein sequence: CASSQVFNSPLHF.

The chain has TRBV5-1 and TRBJ1-2; unclear D gene. There are 11 residues in the CDR3. In germline, CDR1 is SGHRS, CDR2 YFSETQ. Deletions cut 1 base from V and 14 bases from J, with 12 bases between. This CDR3 is CASSLSGGWTF. CDR3 sequence (DNA): TGCGCCAGCAGCTTGTCAGGAGGTTGGACCTTC. Looking up the rest from reference TRBV5-1 and TRBJ1-2 gives the full variable domain: KAGVTQTPRYLIKTRGQQVTLSCSPISGHRSVSWYQQTPGQGLQFLFEYFSETQRNKGNFPGRFSGRQFSNSRSEMNVSTLELGDSALYLCASSLSGGWTFGSGTRLTVV.

V and J are TRBV15 and TRBJ1-5; tentative D call: TRBD1 (6 bases). With 2 bases removed from V and 5 bases from J, the gap between germline ends came to 10 bases. The germline gives CDR1 LNHNV, CDR2 YYDKDF (reference sequence). This CDR3 is 14 amino acids long. The DNA for the CDR3 is TGTGCCACCAGCAGATCAAGGGGGTATCAGCCCCAGCATTTT. Amino acid sequence: CATSRSRGYQPQHF.

The rearrangement links TRBV9 to TRBJ2-5; 9 bases fit TRBD1. The junction had 8 bases not matched to a gene; V was cut back by 4 bases and J by 7 bases. Germline values: CDR1 SGDLS, CDR2 YYNGEE. The CDR3 is made up of 14 amino acids. CDR3 DNA: TGTGCCAGCAGCCTTCGGACAGGGGAGGTGACCCAGTACTTC. It encodes CASSLRTGEVTQYF.

The chain combines TRBV5-1 with TRBJ2-6; D possibly matches TRBD1 or TRBD2 (6 bases each). In germline, CDR1 is SGHRS, CDR2 YFSETQ. The CDR3 runs 16 residues. The germline V and J ends were trimmed by 2 bases and 2 bases, with 11 bases remaining between them. Here the CDR3 reads CASSLIGGAGANVLTF. The CDR3 coding sequence is TGCGCCAGCAGCTTAATCGGGGGCGCTGGGGCCAACGTCCTGACTTTC.

This rearrangement joins TRBV12-5 to TRBJ2-3; no clear D. The germline CDR1 and CDR2 sequences are LGHNT and FRNRAP. CDR3 length: 13 amino acids. V lost 7 bases and J 2 bases, leaving 10 bases between the germline ends. CDR3 sequence: CASATTSTDTQYF. The CDR3, as DNA: TGTGCTAGTGCCACGACTTCCACAGATACGCAGTATTTT.

This clone turned up a few times. The chain recombines TRBV28 with TRBJ1-5; 7 nucleotides match TRBD1. The CDR3 is 15 residues long. The V and J ends lost 2 bases and 7 bases, in that order; junction bases with no gene match: 8. CDR1 is MDHEN and CDR2 is SYDVKM in the germline V gene. The CDR3 region is CASSLPTGAGQPQHF. CDR3 nucleotides: TGTGCCAGCAGTTTACCTACAGGGGCAGGACAGCCCCAGCATTTT.

The chain has TRBV6-5 and TRBJ1-1; the match to TRBD1 covers 8 bases. CDR1 is MNHEY, CDR2 SVGAGI, per germline. The CDR3 is 13 amino acids. The V gene end was trimmed by 6 bases and the J gene end by 3 bases; junction bases not matched to a gene: 3. CDR3 loop: CASRGQEHTEAFF. The CDR3 DNA reads as TGTGCCAGCAGGGGACAGGAGCACACTGAAGCTTTCTTT.

The chain is built from TRBV3-1 (or the pseudogene TRBV3-2) and TRBJ2-1, with D perhaps being TRBD1 or TRBD2 (5 bases each). The ends were cut back, 3 bases at V and 7 bases at J, with 19 bases in the middle. Germline CDR1 reads LGHDT; CDR2 reads YNNKEL (reference sequence). This CDR3 has 16 amino acids. The CDR3 reads CASSHSGARSGNEQFF. In nucleotides, the CDR3 is TGTGCCAGCAGCCACTCCGGGGCCCGGTCAGGGAATGAGCAGTTCTTC.

The chain couples TRBV28 to TRBJ1-5, with a tentative D call TRBD1 (5 bases). V gave up 1 base and J gave up 5 bases, with 12 bases separating them. This CDR3 spans 15 amino acids. CDR1 and CDR2 (germline): MDHEN, SYDVKM. The CDR3, as DNA: TGTGCCAGCAGTTTATCCCGGGACCGGTATCAGCCCCAGCATTTT. This codes for CASSLSRDRYQPQHF.

This clone was counted once. This chain uses TRBV7-9 with TRBJ1-6; 7 bases align to TRBD1. There are 14 residues in the CDR3. In germline, CDR1 is SEHNR, CDR2 FQNEAQ (reference sequence). J was trimmed by 6 bases and V by 10 bases; bases with no gene match: 9. CDR3 sequence (DNA): TGTGCCACCCACGGACAGGAGTCTAATTCACCCCTCCACTTT. This encodes CATHGQESNSPLHF. Complete variable domain (other parts from reference TRBV7-9 and TRBJ1-6): DTGVSQNPRHKITKRGQNVTFRCDPISEHNRLYWYRQTLGQGPEFLTYFQNEAQLEKSRLLSDRFSAERPKGSFSTLEIQRTEQGDSAMYLCATHGQESNSPLHFGNGTRLTVT.

The CDR3 protein is CASSEPPYRGFYYEQYV. CDR3 nucleotide sequence: TGTGCCAGCAGTGAACCCCCCTACAGGGGTTTTTACTACGAGCAGTACGTC. The V call is TRBV25-1, the J call TRBJ2-7; 7 nucleotides match TRBD1. The V segment lost 2 bases and the J segment 3 bases; nucleotides outside the gene matches: 13. Per germline, CDR1 MGHDK and CDR2 SYGVNS. This CDR3 spans 17 amino acids.

The chain uses TRBV4-3 and TRBJ1-3; the D gene is possibly TRBD1 (5 bases). The V end lost 6 bases, the J end lost 0 bases, and 12 bases lay between the germline ends. The CDR3 has 15 amino acids. CDR1 is LGHNA and CDR2 is YSLEER in the germline V gene. CDR3 sequence reads: CASRRDGLSGNTIYF. As DNA, the CDR3 is TGCGCCAGCAGAAGGGACGGACTCTCTGGAAACACCATATATTTT.

The chain carries TRBV5-1 and TRBJ2-2, with D tentatively TRBD1 (5 bases). This CDR3 has 15 amino acids. CDR1 SGHRS and CDR2 YFSETQ come from the germline V gene. V was cut by 4 bases and J by 6 bases, with 16 bases left in between. The CDR3 sequence is CASSLTPGIAGELFF. The CDR3 DNA reads TGCGCCAGCAGCCTGACTCCAGGGATTGCCGGGGAGCTGTTTTTT.

The CDR3 bases are TGTGCCAGCAGCCAGGGACAGGGGCTCAGTTACCGATATGGCTACACCTTC. Amino acids: CASSQGQGLSYRYGYTF. The chain employs TRBV21-1 and TRBJ1-2; TRBD1 was called by the table and not checked on the DNA. TRBV21-1 is classified as a pseudogene. This CDR3 is built from 17 residues.